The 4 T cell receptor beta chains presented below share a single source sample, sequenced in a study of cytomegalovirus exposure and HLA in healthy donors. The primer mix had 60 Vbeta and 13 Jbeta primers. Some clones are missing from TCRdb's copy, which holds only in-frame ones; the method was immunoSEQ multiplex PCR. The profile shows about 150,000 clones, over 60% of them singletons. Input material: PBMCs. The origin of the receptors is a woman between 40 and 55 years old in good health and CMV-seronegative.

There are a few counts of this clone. CDR3 sequence reads: CATGETQYF. The CDR3, as DNA: TGTGCCACCGGGGAGACCCAGTACTTC. The rearrangement uses TRBV25-1 and TRBJ2-5; D is uncertain. The CDR3 is 9 amino acids. The germline gives CDR1 MGHDK, CDR2 SYGVNS. V was pared by 10 bases and J by 5 bases, with 5 bases between.

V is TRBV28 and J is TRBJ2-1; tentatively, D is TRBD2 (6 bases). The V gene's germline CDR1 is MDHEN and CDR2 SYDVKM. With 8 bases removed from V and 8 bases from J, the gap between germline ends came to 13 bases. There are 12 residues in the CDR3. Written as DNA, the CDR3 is TGTGCCAGCGGACTATCTTCCGATGAGCAGTTCTTC. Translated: CASGLSSDEQFF. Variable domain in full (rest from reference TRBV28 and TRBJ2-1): DVKVTQSSRYLVKRTGEKVFLECVQDMDHENMFWYRQDPGLGLRLIYFSYDVKMKEKGDIPEGYSVSREKKERFSLILESASTNQTSMYLCASGLSSDEQFFGPGTRLTVL.

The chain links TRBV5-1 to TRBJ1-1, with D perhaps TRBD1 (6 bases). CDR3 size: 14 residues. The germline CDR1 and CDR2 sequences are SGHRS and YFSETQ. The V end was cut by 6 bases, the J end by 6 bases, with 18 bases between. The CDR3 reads CASTPGDTLSEAFF. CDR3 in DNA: TGCGCCAGCACCCCTGGGGACACACTCTCTGAAGCTTTCTTT.

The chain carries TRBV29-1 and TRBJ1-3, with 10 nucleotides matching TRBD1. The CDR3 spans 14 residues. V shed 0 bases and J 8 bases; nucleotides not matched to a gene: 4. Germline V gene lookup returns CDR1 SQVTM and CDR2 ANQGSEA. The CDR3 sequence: CSVEDRDRGYTIYF. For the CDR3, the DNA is TGCAGCGTTGAAGACCGGGACAGGGGTTACACCATATATTTT.